This T cell receptor beta chain was identified in a study of cytomegalovirus exposure and HLA in healthy donors (dated by TCRdb to about 2017). In the study overall: According to a later analysis, one platform produced both the 120 validation repertoires and the 700 or so repertoires of the first cohort. The study aimed to test whether cataloging public T cell receptors could reveal signatures of past pathogen exposure. In addition to the first cohort of around 670 subjects, a separate validation cohort of 120 different subjects was used. To predict cytomegalovirus infection status, the study brought together high-throughput TCR immunosequencing, statistical association of individual TCRs with disease status, and machine learning. What the study reported, not specific to this receptor: According to the authors, the approach could potentially be generalized to other disease states and immunological phenotypes. All 120 or so repertoires were used to score co-occurrence in the validation cohort in a later analysis, because that analysis had no HLA typing for the cohort. The study gave a list of under 200 TCR beta chains associated with cytomegalovirus. A later analysis found that TCRs clustered in the first cohort also tended to co-occur in the approximately 120 validation repertoires, with 90% to 95% of cluster scores above 0. A few of the identified cytomegalovirus-associated TCR beta chains were confirmed in vitro to be specific for cytomegalovirus antigens. Most TCR sequences were observed very rarely across donors, whereas some public TCRs were present in many individuals. In both the original and validation cohorts, the classifier was reported to diagnose cytomegalovirus status with high specificity and sensitivity.

The donors belonged to the validation cohort of around 120 subjects, which was separate from the roughly 700-subject first cohort. The library was generated by the immunoSEQ multiplex PCR assay. Turning to the authors' computational methods: A statistical classification framework was built for diagnosing cytomegalovirus status from the catalog of TCR beta chain sequences. TCRdb re-hosts the immuneACCESS table, in-frame sequences only. Its copies lack some clones; in the studies checked, an unresolved V gene accounts for under half of them, and the cause for the rest is not known. V and J calls and clone size follow that table, whereas D and trimming were derived from the DNA. The sample has approximately 160,000 clones on record, roughly nine tenths of them singletons. The ten largest account for approximately 10% of the sample. V ends up 4 bases short and J 4 bases short, with an unmatched junction base count of 3. The CDR3 holds 13 amino acids from the cysteine to the phenylalanine. Left in the record is the CDR3 DNA by itself, 39 bases read in frame from the first base. CDR1 SGHDN and CDR2 FVKESK were looked up in the germline V gene.

Points on this clone: Its recognized antigen is unknown. Nothing much larger sits one base from this clone, and base qualities are not available.

Sequences were obtained from PBMCs. The chain is assembled from TRBV14 and TRBJ1-2; 7 of the junction bases match TRBD1. The receptor was isolated from a young woman in good health and CMV-seropositive. The bases are TGTGCCAGCAGCCCACCAGGGGGCTATGGCTACACCTTC. Its product reads: CASSPPGGYGYTF.